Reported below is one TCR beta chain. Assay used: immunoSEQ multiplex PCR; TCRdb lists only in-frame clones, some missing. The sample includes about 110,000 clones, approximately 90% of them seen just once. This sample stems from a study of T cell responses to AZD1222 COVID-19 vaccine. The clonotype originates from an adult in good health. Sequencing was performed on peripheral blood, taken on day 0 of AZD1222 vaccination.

CDR3: CATKSGGAYNEQFF. The CDR3 nucleotides are TGTGCCACCAAGAGCGGGGGGGCTTACAATGAGCAGTTCTTC. The chain employs TRBV19 and TRBJ2-1, with 10 bases identical to TRBD2. J lost 4 bases, V lost 10 bases, and 7 bases had no gene match. The CDR3 is 14 amino acids. Germline V gene sequence: CDR1 LNHDA, CDR2 SQIVND (reference sequence).